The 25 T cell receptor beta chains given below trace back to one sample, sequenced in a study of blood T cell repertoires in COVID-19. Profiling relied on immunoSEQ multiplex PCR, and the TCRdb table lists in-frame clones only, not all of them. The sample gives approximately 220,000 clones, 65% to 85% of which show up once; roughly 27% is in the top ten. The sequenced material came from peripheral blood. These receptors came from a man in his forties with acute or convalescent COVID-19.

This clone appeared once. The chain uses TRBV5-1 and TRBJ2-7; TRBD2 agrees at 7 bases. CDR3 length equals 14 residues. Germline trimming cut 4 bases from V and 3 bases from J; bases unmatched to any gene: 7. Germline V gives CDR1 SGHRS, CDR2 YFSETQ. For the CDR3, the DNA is TGCGCCAGCAGCATCGAGCGGGATAACTACGAGCAGTACTTC. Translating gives CASSIERDNYEQYF.

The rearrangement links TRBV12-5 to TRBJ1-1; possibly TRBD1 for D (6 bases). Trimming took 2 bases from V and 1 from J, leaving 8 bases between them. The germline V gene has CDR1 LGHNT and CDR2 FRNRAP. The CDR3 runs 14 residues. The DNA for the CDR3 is TGTGCTAGTGGTTTGTCAGGGGAGAACACTGAAGCTTTCTTT. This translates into CASGLSGENTEAFF.

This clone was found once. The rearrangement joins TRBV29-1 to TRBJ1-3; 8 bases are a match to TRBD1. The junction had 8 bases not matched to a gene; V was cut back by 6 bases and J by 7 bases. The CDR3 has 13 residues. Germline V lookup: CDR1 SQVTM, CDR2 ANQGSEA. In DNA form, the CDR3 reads TGCAGCGTATCCGGACAGGGAGGTAACACCATATATTTT. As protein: CSVSGQGGNTIYF.

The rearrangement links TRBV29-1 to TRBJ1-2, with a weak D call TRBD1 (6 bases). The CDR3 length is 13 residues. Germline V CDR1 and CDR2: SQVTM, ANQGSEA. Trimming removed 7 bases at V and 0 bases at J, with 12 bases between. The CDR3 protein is CSAKGGPNYGYTF. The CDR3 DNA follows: TGCAGCGCCAAAGGGGGACCTAACTATGGCTACACCTTC.

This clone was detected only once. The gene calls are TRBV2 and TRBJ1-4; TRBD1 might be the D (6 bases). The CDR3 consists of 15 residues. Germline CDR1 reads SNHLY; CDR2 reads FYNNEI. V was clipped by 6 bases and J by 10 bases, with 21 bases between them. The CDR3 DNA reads TGTGCCAGCAGGGGAGGGTGGCAGGGGTTTGGAAAACTGTTTTTT. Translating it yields CASRGGWQGFGKLFF.

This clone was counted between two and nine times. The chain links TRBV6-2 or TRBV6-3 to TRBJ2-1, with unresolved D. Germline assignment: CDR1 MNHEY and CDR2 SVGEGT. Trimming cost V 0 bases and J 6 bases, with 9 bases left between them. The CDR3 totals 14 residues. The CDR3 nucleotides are TGTGCCAGCAGTTACTCGAGGCACGGCAATGAGCAGTTCTTC. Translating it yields CASSYSRHGNEQFF.

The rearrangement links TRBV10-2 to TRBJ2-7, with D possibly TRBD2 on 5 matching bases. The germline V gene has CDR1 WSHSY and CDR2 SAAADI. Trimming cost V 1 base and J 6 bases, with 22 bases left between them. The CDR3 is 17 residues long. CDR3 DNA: TGCGCCAGCAGTGAGTTTAGTGGCCTCTCGACGGGGATCGAGCAGTACTTC. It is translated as CASSEFSGLSTGIEQYF.

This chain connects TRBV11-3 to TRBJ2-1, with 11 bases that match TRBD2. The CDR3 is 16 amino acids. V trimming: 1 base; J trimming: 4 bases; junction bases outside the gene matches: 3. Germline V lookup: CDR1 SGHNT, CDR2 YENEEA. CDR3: CASSLGASGRYNEQFF. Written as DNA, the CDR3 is TGTGCCAGCAGCTTAGGGGCTAGCGGGAGGTACAATGAGCAGTTCTTC.

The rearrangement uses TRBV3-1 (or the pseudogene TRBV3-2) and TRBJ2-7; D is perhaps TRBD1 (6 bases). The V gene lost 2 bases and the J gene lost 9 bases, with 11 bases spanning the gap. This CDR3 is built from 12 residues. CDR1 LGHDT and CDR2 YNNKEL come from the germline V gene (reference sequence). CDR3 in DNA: TGTGCCAGCAGCCAACGGCAGGGGTGGCAGTACTTC. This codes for CASSQRQGWQYF.

CDR3 sequence: CASSLEGRGYGYTF. The CDR3 DNA sequence: TGCGCCAGCAGCTTGGAGGGCAGGGGTTATGGCTACACCTTC. The V and J genes are TRBV5-1 and TRBJ1-2; D may be TRBD1 (6 bases). This CDR3 is built from 14 residues. Trimming shortened V by 0 bases and J by 5 bases, and 11 bases separated the two germline ends. Per germline, CDR1 SGHRS and CDR2 YFSETQ.

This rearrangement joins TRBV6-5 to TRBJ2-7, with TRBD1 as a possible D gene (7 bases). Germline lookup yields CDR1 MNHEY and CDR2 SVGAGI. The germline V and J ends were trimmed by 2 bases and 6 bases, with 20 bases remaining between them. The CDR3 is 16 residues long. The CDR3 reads CASSYISGGSALEQYF. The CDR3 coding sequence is TGTGCCAGCAGTTACATATCAGGGGGGAGTGCCCTCGAGCAGTACTTC.

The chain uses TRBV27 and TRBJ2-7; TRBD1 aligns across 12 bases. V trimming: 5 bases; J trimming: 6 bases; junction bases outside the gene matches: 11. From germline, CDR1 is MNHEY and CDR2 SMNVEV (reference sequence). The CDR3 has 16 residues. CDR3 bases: TGTGCCAGCAGTAGGCGGAGGGGACAGGGGGCAGGCGAGCAGTACTTC. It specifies CASSRRRGQGAGEQYF.

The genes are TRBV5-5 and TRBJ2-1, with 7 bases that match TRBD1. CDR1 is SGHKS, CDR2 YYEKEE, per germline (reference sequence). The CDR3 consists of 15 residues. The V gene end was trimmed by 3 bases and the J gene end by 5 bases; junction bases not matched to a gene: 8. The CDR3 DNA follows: TGTGCCAGCAGCTCACAAGGGGGCGGGCACAATGAGCAGTTCTTC. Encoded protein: CASSSQGGGHNEQFF.

The DNA for the CDR3 is TGCGCCAGCAGCATTGGACAGGGTAATGAAAAACTGTTTTTT. This gives the protein CASSIGQGNEKLFF. V is TRBV5-1 and J is TRBJ1-4; 8 bases match TRBD1. With V trimmed by 4 bases and J by 4 bases, 3 bases remained unmatched. This CDR3 comprises 14 residues. CDR1 SGHRS and CDR2 YFSETQ come from the germline V gene.

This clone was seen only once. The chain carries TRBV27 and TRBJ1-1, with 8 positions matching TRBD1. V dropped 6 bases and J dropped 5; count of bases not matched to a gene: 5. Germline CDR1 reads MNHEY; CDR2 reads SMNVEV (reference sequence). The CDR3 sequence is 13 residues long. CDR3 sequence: CASRPQGATEAFF. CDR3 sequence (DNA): TGTGCCAGCAGACCGCAGGGGGCTACTGAAGCTTTCTTT.

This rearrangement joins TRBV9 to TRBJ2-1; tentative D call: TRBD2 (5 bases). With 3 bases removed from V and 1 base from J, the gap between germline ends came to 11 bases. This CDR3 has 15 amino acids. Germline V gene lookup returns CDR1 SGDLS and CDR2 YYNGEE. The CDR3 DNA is TGTGCCAGCAGCGCCCCCGGCGGGTCCTACAATGAGCAGTTCTTC. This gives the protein CASSAPGGSYNEQFF.

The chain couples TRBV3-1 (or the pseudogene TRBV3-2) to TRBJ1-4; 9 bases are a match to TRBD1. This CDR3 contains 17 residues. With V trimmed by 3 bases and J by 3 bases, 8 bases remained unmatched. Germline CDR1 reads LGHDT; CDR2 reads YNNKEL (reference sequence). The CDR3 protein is CASSQPTGGYANEKLFF. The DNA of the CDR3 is TGTGCCAGCAGCCAGCCCACAGGGGGCTATGCTAATGAAAAACTGTTTTTT.

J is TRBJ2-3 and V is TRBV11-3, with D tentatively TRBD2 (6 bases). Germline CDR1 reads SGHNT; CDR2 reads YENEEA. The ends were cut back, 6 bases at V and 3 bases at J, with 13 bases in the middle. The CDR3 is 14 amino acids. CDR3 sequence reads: CASSGKGTTDTQYF. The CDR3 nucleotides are TGTGCCAGCAGTGGGAAAGGGACTACAGATACGCAGTATTTT.

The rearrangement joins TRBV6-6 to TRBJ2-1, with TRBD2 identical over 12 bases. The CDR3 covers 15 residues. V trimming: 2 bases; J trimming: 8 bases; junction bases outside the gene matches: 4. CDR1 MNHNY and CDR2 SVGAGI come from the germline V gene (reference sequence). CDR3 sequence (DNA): TGTGCCAGCAGTTACGATCCTAGCGGGAGGGATGAGCAGTTCTTC. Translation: CASSYDPSGRDEQFF.

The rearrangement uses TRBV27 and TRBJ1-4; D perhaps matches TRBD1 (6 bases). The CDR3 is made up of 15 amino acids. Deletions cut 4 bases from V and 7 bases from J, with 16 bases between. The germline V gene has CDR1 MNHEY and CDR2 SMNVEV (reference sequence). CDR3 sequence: CASSSQFRGGEKLFF. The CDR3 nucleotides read TGTGCCAGCAGTTCCCAATTCAGGGGCGGTGAAAAACTGTTTTTT.

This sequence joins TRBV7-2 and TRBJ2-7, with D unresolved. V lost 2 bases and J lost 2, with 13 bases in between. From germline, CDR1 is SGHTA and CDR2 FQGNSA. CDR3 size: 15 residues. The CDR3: CASSLMGQVPYEQYF. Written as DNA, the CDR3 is TGTGCCAGCAGCTTAATGGGCCAGGTCCCCTACGAGCAGTACTTC.

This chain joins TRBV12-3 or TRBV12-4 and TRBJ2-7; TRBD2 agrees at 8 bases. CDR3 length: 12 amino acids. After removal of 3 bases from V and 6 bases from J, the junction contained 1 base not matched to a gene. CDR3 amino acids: CASSFAGGEQYF. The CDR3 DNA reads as TGTGCCAGCAGTTTCGCGGGGGGCGAGCAGTACTTC.

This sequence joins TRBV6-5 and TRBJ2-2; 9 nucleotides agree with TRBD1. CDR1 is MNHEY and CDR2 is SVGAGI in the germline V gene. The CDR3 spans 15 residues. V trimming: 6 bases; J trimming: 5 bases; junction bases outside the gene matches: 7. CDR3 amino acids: CASSSRTGVTGELFF. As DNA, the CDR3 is TGTGCCAGCAGCTCGAGGACAGGGGTAACCGGGGAGCTGTTTTTT.

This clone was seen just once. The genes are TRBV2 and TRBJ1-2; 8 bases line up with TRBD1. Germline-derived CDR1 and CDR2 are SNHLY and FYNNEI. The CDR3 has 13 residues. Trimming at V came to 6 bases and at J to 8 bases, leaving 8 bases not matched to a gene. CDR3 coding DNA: TGTGCCAGCAGAAGACAGGGGCTGGAGGGCTACACCTTC. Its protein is CASRRQGLEGYTF. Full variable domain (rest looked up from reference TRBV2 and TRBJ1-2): EPEVTQTPSHQVTQMGQEVILRCVPISNHLYFYWYRQILGQKVEFLVSFYNNEISEKSEIFDDQFSVERPDGSNFTLKIRSTKLEDSAMYFCASRRQGLEGYTFGSGTRLTVV.

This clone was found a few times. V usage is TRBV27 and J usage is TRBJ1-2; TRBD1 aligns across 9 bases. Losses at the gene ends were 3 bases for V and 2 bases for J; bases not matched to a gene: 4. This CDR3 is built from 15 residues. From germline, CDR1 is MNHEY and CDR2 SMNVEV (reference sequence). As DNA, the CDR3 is TGTGCCAGCAGTTTCGGACAGGGGTACAACTATGGCTACACCTTC. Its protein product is CASSFGQGYNYGYTF.